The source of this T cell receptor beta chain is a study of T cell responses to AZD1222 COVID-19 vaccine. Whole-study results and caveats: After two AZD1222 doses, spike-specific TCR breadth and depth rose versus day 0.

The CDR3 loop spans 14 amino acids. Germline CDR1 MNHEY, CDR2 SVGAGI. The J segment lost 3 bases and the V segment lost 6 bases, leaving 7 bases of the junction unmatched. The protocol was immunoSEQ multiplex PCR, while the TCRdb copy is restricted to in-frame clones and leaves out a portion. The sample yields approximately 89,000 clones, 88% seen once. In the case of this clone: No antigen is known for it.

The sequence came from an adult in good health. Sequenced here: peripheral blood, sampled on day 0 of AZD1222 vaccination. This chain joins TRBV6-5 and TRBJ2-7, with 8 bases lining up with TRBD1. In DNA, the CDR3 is TGTGCCAGCAGAACAAATGACAGGGGCTACGAGCAGTACTTC. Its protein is CASRTNDRGYEQYF.